The present T cell receptor (beta chain) was sequenced within a study of blood T cell repertoires in COVID-19 (dated by TCRdb to 2019 to 2021). For the wider study: Samples covering the acute and convalescent phases of COVID-19 were provided by collaborators in the United States, Italy and Spain. The samples were drawn from the first 160 participants of the ongoing ImmuneRACE study and from under 1,500 subjects provided by 6 global collaborators. Sample metadata almost always included a de-identified subject ID, COVID-19 status, age in years and sex. The repertoires were released in a freely available public database intended as a resource for research on the immune response to SARS-CoV-2. The prospective study material was composed of cDNA or gDNA derived from T cells, B-cell-depleted T cells, or PBMCs. Where available, HLA class I and class II types were obtained from metadata supplied by the sample provider rather than from assay-based typing. Subjects who had been exposed to COVID-19, were actively infected with it, or had recovered from it provided the deeply sampled blood TCRbeta repertoires that made up the dataset.

Collaborating institutions collected whole blood in K2EDTA tubes following their own protocols. Collaborator samples were shipped for TCRbeta analysis as frozen whole blood, isolated PBMCs, or DNA extracted from either sample type. What the work shows at the level of the full study, not this receptor alone: The amount of clinical and demographic metadata varied by source and participant and was provided uncurated.

As concerns this clone: No cognate antigen has been identified for it. Nothing much larger sits one base from this clone, and base qualities are not available.

The immunoSEQ Assay, a bias-controlled multiplex PCR, was used to amplify TCRbeta CDR3 regions from genomic DNA. The original methods were these. Within the assay, amplification of reference gene primers was used to estimate how many nucleated cells each sample contained. To quantify the absolute abundance of each unique TCRbeta CDR3 rearrangement, sequence reads were collapsed and filtered. For each sample, productive Simpson clonality was calculated by taking the square root of Simpson's diversity index across productive rearrangements. TCRdb retrieved this table from immuneACCESS and kept in-frame rearrangements only. Not all clones are present; in checked studies, unresolved V genes account for under half, and no reason is known for the remainder. V, J and clone size were drawn from that table, and D and trimming were deduced from the DNA. The sample table contains about 170,000 clones; only one count was recorded for about four fifths of them. Together, the top ten hold roughly 10% of the sample.

Looking up the germline V gene yields CDR1 MDHEN and CDR2 SYDVKM. Trimming costs V 1 base and J 3 bases, and their ends lie 9 bases apart. The CDR3 contains 14 residues, cysteine and phenylalanine counted. CDR3 DNA only is kept here, 42 bases in frame from base 1. Sequenced: peripheral blood. The receptor comes from a man between 65 and 85 years old with active or convalescent COVID-19. The chain was built from TRBV28 and TRBJ1-2; the D gene is perhaps TRBD1, from 5 matching bases. The nucleotide sequence reads TGTGCCAGCAGTTTATCTAGGGGCGACTATGGCTACACCTTC. This yields the protein CASSLSRGDYGYTF.